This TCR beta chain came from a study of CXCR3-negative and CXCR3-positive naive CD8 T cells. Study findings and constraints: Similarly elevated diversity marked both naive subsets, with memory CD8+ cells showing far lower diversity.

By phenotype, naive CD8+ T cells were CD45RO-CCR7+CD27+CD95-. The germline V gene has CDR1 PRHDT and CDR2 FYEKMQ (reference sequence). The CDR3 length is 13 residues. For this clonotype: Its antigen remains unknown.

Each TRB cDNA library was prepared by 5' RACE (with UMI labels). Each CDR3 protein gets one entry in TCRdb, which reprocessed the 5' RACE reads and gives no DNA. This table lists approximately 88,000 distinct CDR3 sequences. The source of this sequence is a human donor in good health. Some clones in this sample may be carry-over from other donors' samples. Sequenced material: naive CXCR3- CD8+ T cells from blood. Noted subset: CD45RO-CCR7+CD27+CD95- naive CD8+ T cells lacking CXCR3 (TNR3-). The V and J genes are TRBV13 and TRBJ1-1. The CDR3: CASSFSENTEAFF.